A selection of T cell receptor beta chains follows, all from one sample in a study of metastatic and nonmetastatic thyroid tumors. MiXCR was used by TCRdb to re-call the PCR reads. The repertoire includes under 30,000 clones, roughly 19% of them detected once, and under 45% sits in the top ten. Sequences were obtained from blood. The origin of the receptors is a female donor with papillary thyroid cancer or a benign thyroid nodule (not recorded which). Some clones in this sample may be carry-over from other donors' samples. Each CDR3 is given with its conserved first and last residue. D genes are given only for firm matches. Size is stated for part of the rows, as once, few or many counts, or as a class when the clone is expanded.

size,V,J,D,CDR3,DNA
medium-sized,TRBV6-5,TRBJ1-2,-,CASSYGEGNNYGYTF,TGTGCCAGCAGTTATGGTGAGGGGAATAACTATGGCTACACCTTC
-,TRBV19,TRBJ1-5,TRBD1,CASLAGTGGAGRQPQHF,TGTGCCTCCCTAGCCGGGACAGGGGGCGCGGGGAGGCAGCCCCAGCATTTT
-,TRBV7-6,TRBJ2-1,-,CASSPSQGLAYRNGQFF,TGTGCCAGCAGCCCATCCCAGGGGCTAGCGTACAGAAATGGGCAGTTCTTC
medium-sized,TRBV15,TRBJ2-5,-,CATSRVSGAWETQYF,TGTGCCACCAGCAGAGTATCGGGGGCCTGGGAGACCCAGTACTTC
many,TRBV20-1,TRBJ2-3,TRBD1,CSAIDRQGRSTDTQYF,TGCAGTGCCATCGATAGACAGGGGCGATCGACAGATACGCAGTATTTT
-,TRBV6-1,TRBJ2-2,-,CAVLGGPGELFF,TGTGCGGTGCTGGGAGGTCCCGGGGAGCTGTTTTTT
-,TRBV3-1,TRBJ2-3,TRBD2,CASSFGTSGRTDTQYF,TGTGCCAGCAGCTTCGGGACTAGCGGGAGAACAGATACGCAGTATTTT
few,TRBV6-1,TRBJ1-1,TRBD1,CASRTPRTGEAFF,TGTGCCAGCAGGACACCGAGGACAGGCGAAGCTTTCTTT
-,TRBV20-1,TRBJ2-1,-,CSERGPRNEQFF,TGCAGTGAACGGGGGCCTCGAAATGAGCAGTTCTTC
-,TRBV19,TRBJ2-5,-,CASSRGGAKETQYF,TGTGCCAGTAGTAGGGGGGGGGCCAAGGAGACCCAGTACTTC
many,TRBV20-1,TRBJ2-7,TRBD2,CSARAPGGNGYEQYF,TGCAGTGCTAGAGCTCCCGGGGGGAATGGTTACGAGCAGTACTTC
-,TRBV20-1,TRBJ2-7,-,CSARDSRLPYEQYF,TGCAGTGCTAGAGATAGTCGGCTCCCCTACGAGCAGTACTTC
many,TRBV5-1,TRBJ1-5,-,CASSLGDGNSNQPQHF,TGCGCCAGCAGCTTGGGGGACGGAAATAGCAATCAGCCCCAGCATTTT
-,TRBV5-1,TRBJ2-7,TRBD2,CASSSRLASSYEQYF,TGCGCCAGCAGTTCCAGACTAGCGAGCTCCTACGAGCAGTACTTC
medium-sized,TRBV15,TRBJ2-6,-,CATSRDRGSGANVLTF,TGTGCCACCAGCAGAGATCGGGGGTCTGGGGCCAACGTCCTGACTTTC
many,TRBV12-3/TRBV12-4,TRBJ2-3,-,CASSLDSQGRWTDTQYF,TGTGCCAGCAGTTTAGATAGCCAGGGGCGCTGGACAGATACGCAGTATTTT
-,TRBV6-6,TRBJ1-6,-,CASSYSGGDSALHF,TGTGCCAGCAGTTACTCGGGGGGGGACTCGGCCCTCCACTTT
many,TRBV19,TRBJ2-2,-,CASSMQGGTGELFF,TGTGCCAGTAGTATGCAGGGAGGCACCGGGGAGCTGTTTTTT
-,TRBV24-1,TRBJ2-1,TRBD2,CATNEPSGGCNEQFF,TGTGCCACCAATGAGCCTAGCGGAGGATGCAATGAGCAGTTCTTC
many,TRBV28,TRBJ2-2,-,CASSPPLNTPGELFF,TGTGCCAGCAGTCCCCCCCTCAACACCCCCGGGGAGCTGTTTTTT
-,TRBV6-1,TRBJ2-3,TRBD2,CASRQTSGRTDTQYF,TGTGCCAGCAGGCAAACTAGCGGGAGAACAGATACGCAGTATTTT
once,TRBV7-9,TRBJ1-2,TRBD1,CASSFTQGAVGYTF,TGTGCCAGCAGCTTCACGCAGGGGGCGGTCGGCTACACCTTC
many,TRBV3-1,TRBJ1-2,TRBD1,CASSQGVRGLGGYGYTF,TGTGCCAGCAGCCAAGGGGTCAGGGGGCTCGGTGGCTATGGCTACACCTTC
many,TRBV20-1,TRBJ2-7,-,CSARDGSYSYEQYF,TGCAGTGCTAGAGACGGCTCATACTCCTACGAGCAGTACTTC
many,TRBV12-3/TRBV12-4,TRBJ1-1,-,CASSFGRNTEAFF,TGTGCCAGCAGTTTTGGGAGGAACACTGAAGCTTTCTTT
-,TRBV3-1,TRBJ2-1,-,CASSAVSGGAELRNEQFF,TGTGCCAGCAGCGCGGTTAGCGGTGGCGCAGAGCTACGCAATGAGCAGTTCTTC
-,TRBV11-2,TRBJ2-1,-,CAQGGMEGRCRNEQFF,TGTGCCCAAGGGGGGATGGAGGGTCGGTGTCGGAATGAGCAGTTCTTC
-,TRBV11-2,TRBJ2-1,-,CASQSAREKDNEQFF,TGTGCCAGCCAAAGCGCAAGGGAGAAAGACAATGAGCAGTTCTTC
few,TRBV2,TRBJ2-7,TRBD1,CASRRQGTYEQYF,TGTGCCAGCCGTCGACAGGGAACCTACGAGCAGTACTTC
few,TRBV5-1,TRBJ2-3,TRBD1,CASSDPGTGETDTQYF,TGCGCCAGCAGTGACCCCGGGACAGGGGAAACAGATACGCAGTATTTT
-,TRBV19,TRBJ1-1,-,CASSLNRNTEAFF,TGTGCCAGTAGTCTCAATAGGAACACTGAAGCCTTCTTT
-,TRBV4-1,TRBJ1-5,-,CASSPDGGVNQPQHF,TGCGCCAGCAGCCCGGATGGGGGGGTCAATCAGCCCCAGCATTTT
many,TRBV9,TRBJ2-7,TRBD1,CASSLRVRTGTYEQYF,TGTGCCAGCAGTCTCAGGGTCAGGACAGGGACCTACGAGCAGTACTTC
medium-sized,TRBV12-3/TRBV12-4,TRBJ1-2,-,CASSTGGNYGYTF,TGTGCCAGCAGTACTGGGGGAAACTATGGCTACACCTTC
many,TRBV5-6,TRBJ2-7,-,CASSPVGDGILRGVF,-
few,TRBV28,TRBJ1-5,-,CASSLGTGSGVYSNQPQHF,TGTGCCAGCAGTTTAGGAACAGGGAGTGGGGTATATAGCAATCAGCCCCAGCATTTT
many,TRBV12-3/TRBV12-4,TRBJ2-5,TRBD1,CASSYPGQTKETQYF,TGTGCCAGCAGTTACCCGGGACAGACGAAAGAGACCCAGTACTTC
few,TRBV27,TRBJ2-7,-,CASSSRHRQYF,TGTGCCAGCAGTTCTCGACATAGGCAGTACTTC
few,TRBV24-1,TRBJ2-1,-,CATSDHTYNEQFF,TGTGCCACCAGTGATCATACCTACAATGAGCAGTTCTTC
-,TRBV6-6,TRBJ1-6,-,CASSYSPRALNSPLHF,TGTGCCAGCAGTTACTCACCCCGGGCCCTTAATTCACCCCTCCACTTT
-,TRBV27,TRBJ1-3,-,CASSLDRGSNTIYF,TGTGCCAGCAGTTTAGACAGAGGTTCCAACACCATATATTTT
many,TRBV5-1,TRBJ2-2,TRBD2,CASKSGRADTGELFF,TGCGCCAGCAAAAGCGGGAGGGCCGACACCGGGGAGCTGTTTTTT
once,TRBV20-1,TRBJ1-1,-,CSATPLVGFEAFF,TGCAGTGCTACCCCGTTGGTAGGCTTTGAAGCTTTCTTT
many,TRBV11-2,TRBJ1-1,-,CASSSWGMNTEAFF,TGTGCCAGCAGCTCGTGGGGGATGAACACTGAAGCTTTCTTT
few,TRBV28,TRBJ1-1,TRBD1,CASSDGQGARAFF,TGTGCCAGCAGCGACGGACAGGGGGCACGAGCTTTCTTT
medium-sized,TRBV28,TRBJ2-3,-,CASTDWGSSTDTQYF,TGTGCCAGCACCGATTGGGGCAGCAGCACAGATACGCAGTATTTT
many,TRBV4-1,TRBJ2-1,-,CASSQEGATGWDEQFF,TGCGCCAGCAGCCAAGAGGGGGCTACAGGGTGGGATGAGCAGTTCTTC